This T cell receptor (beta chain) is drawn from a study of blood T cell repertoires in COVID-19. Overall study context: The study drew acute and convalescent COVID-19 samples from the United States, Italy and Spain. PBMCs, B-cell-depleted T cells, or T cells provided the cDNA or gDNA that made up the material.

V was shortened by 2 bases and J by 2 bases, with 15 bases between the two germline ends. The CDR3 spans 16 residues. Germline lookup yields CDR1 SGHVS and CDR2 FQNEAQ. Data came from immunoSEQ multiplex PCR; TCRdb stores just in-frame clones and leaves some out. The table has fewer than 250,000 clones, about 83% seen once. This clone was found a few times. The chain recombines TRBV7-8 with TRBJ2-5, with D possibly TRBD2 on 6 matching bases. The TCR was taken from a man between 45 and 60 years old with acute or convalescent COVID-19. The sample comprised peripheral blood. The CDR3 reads CASSLSTGLAQETQYF. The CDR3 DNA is TGTGCCAGCAGCTTATCAACGGGACTCGCGCAAGAGACCCAGTACTTC.